Listed below are T cell receptor beta chains from one sample, sequenced in a study of Ad26.COV2.S vaccination and SARS-CoV-2 variants. Using immunoSEQ multiplex PCR, the repertoire was profiled, and TCRdb retains in-frame clones only, with some absent. In the table there are about 420,000 clones, approximately 88% of which are singletons. Sequenced here: peripheral blood, sampled in a trial of Ad26.COV2.S vaccine versus placebo. The receptors stem from a person aged 18 to 59 who received the Ad26.COV2.S COVID-19 vaccine or a placebo. Both conserved end residues are part of each CDR3. D genes are given only for firm matches. Size is omitted from some rows. Given values are once, few, many or a class for expanded clones.

TRBV5-1	TRBJ2-2	-	once	CASSLGRATGELFF	TGCGCCAGCAGCTTGGGTAGGGCCACCGGGGAGCTGTTTTTT
TRBV7-7	TRBJ2-6	-	-	CATFDGANVLTF	TGTGCTACCTTTGATGGGGCCAACGTCCTGACTTTC
TRBV7-8	TRBJ1-4	-	-	CASSLTPQGSGYEKLFF	TGTGCCAGCAGCTTAACGCCGCAGGGTTCAGGGTATGAAAAACTGTTTTTT
TRBV6-6	TRBJ2-2	TRBD1	-	CASRQGMNTGELFF	TGTGCCAGCAGACAGGGGATGAACACCGGGGAGCTGTTTTTT
TRBV5-5	TRBJ2-1	-	-	CASSLGGTSHNEQFF	TGTGCCAGCAGCTTGGGGGGGACCTCCCACAATGAGCAGTTCTTC
TRBV7-2	TRBJ1-5	-	-	CASSLGWAGGNQPQHF	TGTGCCAGCAGCTTAGGCTGGGCAGGGGGCAATCAGCCCCAGCATTTT
TRBV28	TRBJ2-3	TRBD2	once	CASSSGGTADTQYF	TGTGCCAGCAGTTCGGGGGGAACTGCGGATACGCAGTATTTT
TRBV14	TRBJ2-3	-	-	CASSQDWGDTQYF	TGTGCCAGCAGCCAAGACTGGGGAGATACGCAGTATTTT
TRBV28	TRBJ2-2	TRBD2	-	CASLTSGGSSGELFF	TGTGCCAGCTTGACTAGCGGGGGGTCGAGCGGGGAGCTGTTTTTT
TRBV24-1	TRBJ1-3	-	-	CATSDSTAGNTIYF	TGTGCCACCAGTGATTCGACAGCTGGAAACACCATATATTTT
TRBV28	TRBJ1-4	-	-	CASSPGGSARWEEKLFF	TGTGCCAGCAGCCCCGGGGGGTCCGCTCGGTGGGAGGAAAAACTGTTTTTT
TRBV24-1	TRBJ2-1	-	-	CATSDADTLGGNEQFF	TGTGCCACCAGTGATGCCGACACTCTGGGGGGAAATGAGCAGTTCTTC
TRBV19	TRBJ1-5	-	-	CASSELWGVQPQHF	TGTGCCAGTAGTGAACTTTGGGGGGTGCAGCCCCAGCATTTT
TRBV5-1	TRBJ2-7	TRBD1	-	CASRDPGQGVYEQYF	TGCGCCAGCAGGGATCCGGGACAGGGGGTCTACGAGCAGTACTTC
TRBV6-5	TRBJ2-1	TRBD2	-	CASSYQAGVYNEQFF	TGTGCCAGCAGTTACCAAGCGGGGGTCTACAATGAGCAGTTCTTC
TRBV6-6	TRBJ2-5	TRBD2	-	CASSYRSGGALETQYF	TGTGCCAGCAGTTACAGGAGCGGGGGGGCCTTAGAGACCCAGTACTTC
TRBV28	TRBJ1-5	-	once	CASSFVADSQPQHF	TGTGCCAGCAGTTTCGTTGCGGATAGTCAGCCCCAGCATTTT
TRBV9	TRBJ2-2	TRBD1	-	CASSAHKGDRGPGELFF	TGTGCCAGCAGCGCTCATAAAGGGGACAGGGGTCCCGGGGAGCTGTTTTTT
TRBV27	TRBJ2-3	TRBD2	-	CASILEPNESSGAPDTQYF	TGTGCCAGCATTCTAGAACCGAATGAGTCTAGCGGGGCCCCAGATACGCAGTATTTT
TRBV6-6	TRBJ2-3	-	-	CASSYAGGASTDTQYF	TGTGCCAGCAGTTACGCGGGCGGTGCTAGCACAGATACGCAGTATTTT
TRBV7-2	TRBJ2-3	TRBD2	-	CASSWGLAVSTDTQYF	TGTGCCAGCAGCTGGGGACTAGCGGTTAGCACAGATACGCAGTATTTT
TRBV15	TRBJ2-7	TRBD1	-	CATSRDGGQGRYEQYF	TGTGCCACCAGCAGAGATGGGGGACAGGGTAGGTACGAGCAGTACTTC
TRBV11-2	TRBJ2-7	-	-	CASSVRGLEQYF	TGTGCCAGCAGCGTCAGGGGTCTCGAGCAGTACTTC
TRBV6-5	TRBJ2-3	-	-	CASSLGGGVTDTQYF	TGTGCCAGCAGTTTAGGTGGGGGAGTCACAGATACGCAGTATTTT
TRBV13	TRBJ2-3	TRBD2	-	CASRRAGGTDTQYF	TGTGCCAGCAGAAGAGCGGGGGGCACAGATACGCAGTATTTT
TRBV24-1	TRBJ2-5	TRBD2	-	CATSDLEAGGFQETQYF	TGTGCCACCAGTGATTTGGAAGCGGGGGGGTTCCAAGAGACCCAGTACTTC
TRBV15	TRBJ1-5	-	-	CATSRDLQPNQPQHF	TGTGCCACCAGCAGAGATCTACAGCCCAATCAGCCCCAGCATTTT
TRBV6-6	TRBJ1-2	TRBD1	-	CASSSRTRTGNYGYTF	TGTGCCAGCAGTTCAAGAACGAGGACAGGAAACTATGGCTACACCTTC
TRBV6-5	TRBJ1-1	TRBD1	-	CASSFTTGVNTEAFF	TGTGCCAGCAGTTTTACTACAGGGGTGAACACTGAAGCTTTCTTT
TRBV6-5	TRBJ1-5	TRBD1	-	CASSRQGGSNQPQHF	TGTGCCAGCAGCCGACAGGGCGGGAGCAATCAGCCCCAGCATTTT
TRBV7-6	TRBJ1-1	-	-	CASSRTGEEAFF	TGTGCCAGCAGCCGAACCGGGGAAGAAGCTTTCTTT
TRBV6-2/TRBV6-3	TRBJ1-2	-	once	CASSYQLFYGYTF	TGTGCCAGCAGTTATCAGCTTTTCTATGGCTACACCTTC
TRBV6-2/TRBV6-3	TRBJ2-7	TRBD2	-	CASSYTSASGGVYEQYF	TGTGCCAGCAGTTACACGAGCGCAAGCGGGGGGGTGTACGAGCAGTACTTC
TRBV10-3	TRBJ2-7	-	-	CAISENNFYEQYF	TGTGCCATCAGTGAAAACAATTTCTACGAGCAGTACTTC
TRBV30	TRBJ2-7	-	-	CAWAQVRYEQYF	TGTGCCTGGGCCCAGGTCCGTTACGAGCAGTACTTC
TRBV23-1	TRBJ1-1	-	-	CASSQSGLENTEAFF	TGCGCCAGCAGTCAATCAGGACTGGAGAACACTGAAGCTTTCTTT
TRBV15	TRBJ1-6	-	-	CATSRVQPSPLHF	TGTGCCACCAGCAGAGTTCAGCCTTCACCCCTCCACTTT
TRBV5-4	TRBJ2-7	TRBD2	-	CATQRDSYEQYF	TGTGCCACTCAGCGGGACTCCTACGAGCAGTACTTC
TRBV4-3	TRBJ2-7	-	-	CASSQEQYTYEQYF	TGCGCCAGCAGCCAAGAACAGTACACCTACGAGCAGTACTTC
TRBV5-1	TRBJ2-1	TRBD1	-	CASSRAAGGVNEQFF	TGCGCCAGCAGCCGAGCCGCAGGGGGAGTGAATGAGCAGTTCTTC
TRBV5-6	TRBJ2-1	-	-	CASSFRDRPYNEQFF	TGTGCCAGCAGCTTCCGGGACCGCCCATACAATGAGCAGTTCTTC
TRBV10-3	TRBJ1-1	-	-	CAISESGLTNTEAFF	TGTGCCATCAGTGAGTCGGGACTGACGAACACTGAAGCTTTCTTT
TRBV5-4	TRBJ2-3	-	-	CASSLVGGAGDTQYF	TGTGCCAGCAGCTTGGTTGGGGGGGCCGGAGATACGCAGTATTTT
TRBV28	TRBJ2-7	TRBD1	-	CASSPTGLSYEQYF	TGTGCCAGCAGTCCGACAGGGCTCTCCTACGAGCAGTACTTC
TRBV4-1	TRBJ1-4	TRBD1	-	CASSPSGTGGEKLFF	TGCGCCAGCAGCCCTAGCGGGACAGGGGGTGAAAAACTGTTTTTT
TRBV30	TRBJ2-5	-	-	CAWDTGETQYF	TGTGCCTGGGATACAGGGGAGACCCAGTACTTC
TRBV2	TRBJ2-7	TRBD1	-	CASSYMGQGSGEQYF	TGTGCCAGCAGCTACATGGGACAGGGGTCGGGCGAGCAGTACTTC
TRBV7-3	TRBJ2-1	-	-	CASSFDLKNNEQFF	TGTGCCAGCAGCTTTGACCTTAAAAACAATGAGCAGTTCTTC
TRBV5-1	TRBJ2-1	TRBD1	-	CASSPGQGRFNEQFF	TGCGCCAGCAGCCCGGGACAGGGGCGGTTCAATGAGCAGTTCTTC
TRBV11-2	TRBJ2-5	-	-	CASSKGHQEAQYF	TGTGCCAGCAGCAAGGGACACCAAGAGGCCCAGTACTTC
TRBV29-1	TRBJ1-1	TRBD1	-	CSPGTGGEAFF	TGCAGCCCTGGGACAGGTGGTGAAGCTTTCTTT
TRBV7-9	TRBJ1-2	-	few	CASSFTGYGYTF	TGTGCCAGCAGCTTTACAGGGTACGGCTACACCTTC
TRBV5-1	TRBJ2-5	-	-	CASSLRGNQETQYF	TGCGCCAGCAGCTTACGGGGGAACCAAGAGACCCAGTACTTC
TRBV5-1	TRBJ1-1	-	-	CASSLGHSNTEAFF	TGCGCCAGCAGCTTGGGACACTCGAACACTGAAGCTTTCTTT
TRBV7-7	TRBJ2-3	TRBD2	-	CASSRGLAGTDTQYF	TGTGCTAGCAGCCGCGGACTAGCGGGCACAGATACGCAGTATTTT
TRBV11-1	TRBJ2-3	TRBD2	-	CASSLSAGGLTDTQYF	TGTGCCAGCAGCTTATCGGCGGGGGGATTAACAGATACGCAGTATTTT
TRBV25-1	TRBJ2-1	TRBD2	-	CASSPGTSGDEQFF	TGTGCCAGCAGTCCCGGGACTAGCGGTGATGAGCAGTTCTTC
TRBV7-8	TRBJ1-2	-	-	CASSLATRTDDGYTF	TGTGCCAGCAGCTTAGCGACGAGGACGGACGATGGCTACACCTTC